This T cell receptor (beta chain) was sequenced during a study of cytomegalovirus exposure and HLA in healthy donors. Across the study: A prior study identified approximately 120 million unique TCR beta sequences from roughly 180 million T cells. Genotyping of some 400 donors showed that roughly 83% belonged to the Caucasian-associated ancestry cluster. Study outcomes and limitations: With later analysis, a missense DCLRE1C variant became linked to TCR beta V- and J-gene trimming. Confirmation in vitro established that a few CMV-associated chains were specific for CMV antigens.

Primers: 60 Vbeta forward and 13 Jbeta reverse. The protocol was immunoSEQ multiplex PCR, while the TCRdb copy is restricted to in-frame clones and leaves out a portion. The data hold about 300,000 clones, with 70% to 90% observed a single time. About this clone: Its antigen is still unknown.

This sequence originates from a man aged 35 to 55 in good health and CMV-seropositive. Specimen: PBMCs.

For the CDR3, the DNA is TGCGCCAGCAGCCCATATGGAGGGGTGTTATACGAGCAGTACTTC. Translating it yields CASSPYGGVLYEQYF. The gene calls are TRBV5-1 and TRBJ2-7; D is perhaps TRBD2 (6 bases). The germline CDR1 and CDR2 sequences are SGHRS and YFSETQ. The CDR3 is made up of 15 amino acids. V lost 4 bases and J 4 bases, leaving 18 bases between the germline ends.